A single TCR beta chain is shown here with its context. Its antigen is not identified. Time point in this sample: after dendritic cell vaccination, including at tumor progression/relapse. Blood PBMC samples: pre-vaccination, two weeks post third vaccination, and at tumor progression. This CDR3 is built from 15 residues. Germline V lookup: CDR1 SGHRS, CDR2 YFSETQ. The germline V and J ends were trimmed by 0 bases and 7 bases, with 11 bases remaining between them. This entry belongs to a study of glioma-infiltrating T cells after dendritic cell vaccination. At the level of the study: Glioblastoma patients came from Phase I and II dendritic cell vaccination trials.

Clones were read by immunoSEQ multiplex PCR, and TCRdb kept only the in-frame ones, dropping some. Among fewer than 90,000 clones listed, 83% were seen once. Study-level points and caveats: Estimated pretreatment TIL content predicted outcome after dendritic cell vaccination.

This chain joins TRBV5-1 and TRBJ1-6; D is unresolved. The sequence came from a human donor with glioblastoma. Source: blood, taken after dendritic cell vaccination. Here the CDR3 DNA reads TGCGCCAGCAGCTTGGATCCCATTCGGAATTCACCCCTCCACTTT. The encoded protein is CASSLDPIRNSPLHF.